This T cell receptor beta chain stems from a study of metastatic and nonmetastatic thyroid tumors. At the level of the study: Samples came from malignant and benign thyroid patients, and repertoires were compared across blood and tumor or nodule tissue. General study results and limits: Benign nodules reportedly had significantly lower TCR beta diversity than malignant thyroid tumors in blood and tumor.

Not a single patient had been given any form of treatment at any point before undergoing thyroid surgery. This clone appeared many times. Antigen specificity is unknown. How the authors handled the data: In papillary thyroid cancer, a distant-metastasis classifier was built using CDR3 differences across clinicopathological groups. TCRdb called clones again from the PCR reads with MiXCR. In this record, the V and J calls reflect TCRdb's handling and not the investigators' own analysis. The sample consists of roughly 25,000 clones, 10% to 15% of them appearing once. V was pared by 1 base and J by 7 bases, with 10 bases between. Germline CDR1 and CDR2: SGHAT and FQDESV (reference sequence). The CDR3 runs to 14 residues.

The chain recombines TRBV11-1 with TRBJ2-2; weak D call: TRBD1 (5 bases). The receptor was isolated from a female donor with papillary thyroid cancer or a benign thyroid nodule (not recorded which). Some clones in this sample may be carry-over from other donors' samples. Sequencing was performed on blood. Written as DNA, the CDR3 is TGTGCCAGCAGCTTAGTACAGGCCGGCGGGGAGCTGTTTTTT. Translated, it gives CASSLVQAGGELFF.